This TCR beta chain appears in the sequencing data of a study of T-cell reconstitution after alpha-beta-depleted transplantation in children. Points from the study as a whole: Recipient T cells and thymic progenitors that survived were the source of the high TCRbeta diversity seen at day 60 in some patients. Reportedly, only several hundred clones from non-depleted graft cells drove alpha-beta T-cell counts at about two months.

This clonotype turned up a few times. What it binds is unknown. Unique molecular identifiers were used to barcode this TCRbeta library. TCRdb re-called the PCR reads with MiXCR, one entry per CDR3 protein. This sample yields around 600,000 distinct CDR3 sequences, of which 20% to 25% are seen a single time; about 14% belongs to the top ten. Deletions cut 1 base from V and 5 bases from J, with 17 bases between. The CDR3 is 17 residues long. Germline loops: CDR1 SGHTA, CDR2 FQGNSA. The rearrangement links TRBV7-2 to TRBJ2-2; tentative D call: TRBD1 (7 bases). The sequence came from a boy under two years old who had a stem cell transplant for acute myeloid leukemia, so the T cells may come from the graft donor. The sequences come from PBMCs, mostly from graft donor cells, collected 360 days after TCRalphabeta/CD19-depleted stem cell transplant. CDR3 sequence reads: CASSLGQGDLGTGELFF. The CDR3 nucleotides are TGTGCCAGCAGCTTAGGGCAGGGGGACTTGGGGACCGGGGAGCTGTTTTTT.